The entry below describes one T cell receptor beta chain. Its specificity is not known. An end of the junction does not agree with germline; a read error may underlie this. The data are from a study of blood T cells in healthy people across ages. Whole-study results and caveats: Relative to aged donors, long-lived donors carried more naive CD4+ cells and displayed higher diversity.

The donors, aged roughly 6 to 95, were healthy Caucasians from Russia. Together with a sample-barcoded 5' primer, a J-beta primer mix was included in a second PCR lasting about 7 to 11 cycles. Every single cDNA molecule received a tag from a template-switch adaptor with 12 random nucleotides. TCRdb ran MiXCR on the 5' RACE reads and lists one entry per CDR3 protein. The sample contains some 1.5 million distinct CDR3 sequences, 28% of which appear only once. Germline-derived CDR1 and CDR2 are SGHRS and YFSETQ. The CDR3 is 18 amino acids. The specimen sequenced was blood. The J gene is TRBJ2-3, the V gene TRBV5-1; no firm D call. The sequence derives from a woman in her twenties or thirties in good health. Here the CDR3 DNA reads TGCGTCAGCAGCTTGGTTATATTGGAAACAGAGGACACAGATACGCAGTATTTT. Its translation is CVSSLVILETEDTDTQYF.